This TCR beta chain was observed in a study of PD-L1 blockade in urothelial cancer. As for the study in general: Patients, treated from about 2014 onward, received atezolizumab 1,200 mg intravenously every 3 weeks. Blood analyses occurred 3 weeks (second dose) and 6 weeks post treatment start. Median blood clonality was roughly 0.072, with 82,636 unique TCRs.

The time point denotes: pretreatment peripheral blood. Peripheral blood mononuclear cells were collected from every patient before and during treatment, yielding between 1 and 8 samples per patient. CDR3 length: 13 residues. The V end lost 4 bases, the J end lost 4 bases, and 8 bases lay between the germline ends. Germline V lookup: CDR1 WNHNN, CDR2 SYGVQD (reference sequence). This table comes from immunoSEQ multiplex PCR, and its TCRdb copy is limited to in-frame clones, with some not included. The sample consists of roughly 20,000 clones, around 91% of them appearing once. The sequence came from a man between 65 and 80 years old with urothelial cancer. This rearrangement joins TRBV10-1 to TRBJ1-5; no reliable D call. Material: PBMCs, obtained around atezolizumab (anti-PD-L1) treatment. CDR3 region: CASSATSNQPQHF. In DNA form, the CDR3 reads TGCGCCAGCAGTGCGACATCTAATCAGCCCCAGCATTTT.